The entry that follows covers one T cell receptor beta chain sequence. Its cognate antigen has yet to be identified. The record has no base qualities; no much larger clone is one base away. The entry originates in a study of PD-L1 blockade in urothelial cancer (dated by TCRdb to 2016 to 2017). Looking at the study overall: Therapy was started at some point between 2013 and 2015 for all patients, and atezolizumab 1,200 mg was administered intravenously every 3 weeks. TCR sequencing covered pretreatment tumor samples and matched, serially collected peripheral blood taken before and after atezolizumab treatment. In the same patients who had TCR sequencing, pretreatment tumors also underwent whole exome sequencing and RNA sequencing. About 90% of the roughly 29 patients were identified as males with urothelial cancer of bladder origin, and a prior smoking history was reported by 18 of 29 patients. Durable clinical benefit meant progression-free survival longer than 6 months, and TCR features were also tested against progression-free and overall survival. Pretreatment blood TCR-seq was available for about 28 patients, at least one posttreatment blood collection was obtained for some 24 patients, and tumor TCR-seq was available for some 24 patients. Under 10 patients reached durable clinical benefit, while 15 to 25 patients did not. An ECOG performance status of 0 or 1 was recorded for the patients, and 0 to 3 prior chemotherapy regimens had been received by the patients. Blood samples were analyzed at two time points: 3 weeks after treatment start (second dose) and 6 weeks after treatment start. Somatic, immune and clinical correlates of response to PD-L1 blockade with atezolizumab in urothelial cancer were the focus of an exploratory multi-omic analysis. Blood samples gave a median of about 140,000 T cells and 88,000 or so unique TCRs, with a median clonality of 0.080. General conclusions and limits of the study: A pretreatment peripheral blood TCR clonality below the median was linked to improved progression-free and overall survival. At 3 weeks after the start of treatment, tumor-associated TCR clones in peripheral blood had expanded more in patients with durable benefit (n ≈ 22, p = 0.022). Small sample size (n ≈ 28) and many exploratory analyses mean the results are intended to be hypothesis-generating.

Synthetic TCR analog templates were spiked into each PCR to estimate absolute template abundance from read counts. Using the immunoSEQ assay, TCRbeta CDR3 regions were amplified from genomic DNA with bias-controlled V and J gene primers. Sequencing of rearranged TCRbeta segments was done at approximately 20X coverage. Turning to the authors' computational methods: Clustering was used to correct sequencing errors, and CDR3s were annotated against IMGT to assign V, D and J genes. Out-of-frame and stop-codon sequences were excluded, and only productive TCRbeta rearrangements were used in downstream analyses. Clonality was computed as one minus Shannon entropy normalized by the log of the number of unique productive sequences. Clones differing between time points or between blood and tumor were identified by Fisher's exact test with Benjamini-Hochberg correction at adjusted p below 0.01. TCRdb retrieved this table from immuneACCESS and kept in-frame rearrangements only. Not all clones are present; in checked studies, unresolved V genes account for under half, and no reason is known for the remainder. The V and J calls and clone size come from that table; D and trimming were worked out from the DNA. Across this sample there are approximately 51,000 clones, with 70% to 90% seen only once. The biggest ten clones account for roughly 17% of the sample.

The CDR3 runs 14 amino acids, cysteine and phenylalanine included. The CDR3 DNA has 42 bases and is translated from base 1. V is cut back by 6 bases and J by 6 bases, with 6 bases in the junction unmatched. As encoded in the germline V gene, CDR1 is MNHNS while CDR2 is SASEGT. A total of approximately 27 patients with locally advanced or metastatic urothelial carcinoma, treated at Memorial Sloan Kettering on a trial protocol, made up the cohort. Peripheral blood mononuclear cells were collected pretreatment and during treatment, with between 1 and 8 total time points obtained per patient. The Qiagen DNeasy Blood extraction kit was used to purify genomic DNA from total PBMCs and tumor samples. PBMCs were collected pretreatment and during treatment, and were isolated and stored as previously described.

The receptor comes from a man between 60 and 75 years old with urothelial cancer. The rearrangement combines TRBV6-1 with TRBJ1-5, and 9 bases in between align with TRBD1. Sequences were derived from PBMCs, sampled around atezolizumab (anti-PD-L1) treatment. The DNA sequence reads TGTGCCAGCAGAACAGGGGGCTCGATTCAGCCCCAGCATTTT. Its coded protein is CASRTGGSIQPQHF.